This TCR beta chain derives from a study of CD8+CD57+ T cells in acquired aplastic anemia. This clonotype has a count of ten or more. The TCR beta profiling, which covered VDJ combination and CDR3 sequence, was carried out using genomic DNA as the template. In TCRdb, the reads were re-called with MiXCR into one record per CDR3 protein. The sample has a few hundred thousand distinct CDR3 sequences, 61% seen once; the top ten hold over 25%. The germline gives CDR1 SGDLS, CDR2 YYNGEE. CDR3 size: 18 residues. V was clipped by 2 bases and J by 0 bases; unmatched bases: 4. The source is a human donor in good health. This chain uses TRBV9 with TRBJ2-1; 14 nucleotides line up with TRBD2. Sequencing was performed on sorted CD4+, CD8+, or CD8+CD57+ T cells (not recorded which) from PBMCs. The CDR3 DNA reads as TGTGCCAGCAGCGTCGGACTAGCGGGGGGAACCTCCTACAATGAGCAGTTCTTC. Translation: CASSVGLAGGTSYNEQFF. Combining the CDR3 with reference TRBV9 and TRBJ2-1 gives the whole variable domain DSGVTQTPKHLITATGQRVTLRCSPRSGDLSVYWYQQSLDQGLQFLIQYYNGEERAKGNILERFSAQQFPDLHSELNLSSLELGDSALYFCASSVGLAGGTSYNEQFFGPGTRLTVL.